This passage covers 17 T cell receptor beta chains from one sample sequenced in a study of blood T cell repertoires in COVID-19. Sequencing was performed with immunoSEQ multiplex PCR; in TCRdb, only in-frame clones are kept and a portion is missing. The sample consists of around 210,000 clones, roughly nine tenths of them appearing once. The material sequenced was peripheral blood. These TCRs come from an older woman with acute or convalescent COVID-19.

There are a few counts of this clone. The chain joins TRBV7-8 to TRBJ1-1, with D possibly matching TRBD1 (5 bases). The CDR3 has 16 residues. Germline V lookup: CDR1 SGHVS, CDR2 FQNEAQ. V gave up 1 base and J gave up 1 base, with 13 bases separating them. CDR3 amino acids: CASSLGVVGENTEAFF. The CDR3 DNA sequence: TGTGCCAGCAGCTTAGGAGTGGTAGGGGAGAACACTGAAGCTTTCTTT.

The V and J genes are TRBV6-6 and TRBJ1-2; 8 bases map to TRBD1. The CDR3 runs 13 residues. Germline V CDR1 and CDR2: MNHNY, SVGAGI (reference sequence). Trimming at V came to 4 bases and at J to 7 bases, leaving 5 bases not matched to a gene. CDR3 in DNA: TGTGCCAGCAGTTCCCGGACAGGGCCTGGCTACACCTTC. Its protein product is CASSSRTGPGYTF.

The chain recombines TRBV28 with TRBJ1-5; D is possibly TRBD1 (5 bases). Germline CDR1 MDHEN, CDR2 SYDVKM. This CDR3 region has 15 residues. V was clipped by 7 bases and J by 2 bases, with 15 bases between them. The CDR3 nucleotides read TGTGCCAGCACCCCTCGGGGGGTGGGCAATCAGCCCCAGCATTTT. It encodes CASTPRGVGNQPQHF. Supplemented by reference TRBV28 and TRBJ1-5, the full variable domain reads DVKVTQSSRYLVKRTGEKVFLECVQDMDHENMFWYRQDPGLGLRLIYFSYDVKMKEKGDIPEGYSVSREKKERFSLILESASTNQTSMYLCASTPRGVGNQPQHFGDGTRLSIL.

This clone was counted only a few times. The chain couples TRBV7-8 to TRBJ1-4; TRBD1 agrees at 7 bases. Germline-derived CDR1 and CDR2 are SGHVS and FQNEAQ. V lost 6 bases, J lost 3 bases, and 13 bases stayed unmatched. This CDR3 region has 17 residues. CDR3 sequence: CASRERGGTDPNEKLFF. DNA of the CDR3: TGTGCCAGCAGAGAACGCGGGGGGACAGACCCTAATGAAAAACTGTTTTTT.

The rearrangement joins TRBV21-1 to TRBJ2-2; the table's TRBD2 call for D was not verified on the DNA. TRBV21-1 is marked as a pseudogene. There are 16 residues in the CDR3. The CDR3 bases are TGTGCCAGCAGCCCCGGGGGAGGGATCAACACCGGGGAGCTGTTTTTT. This translates into CASSPGGGINTGELFF.

This clone occurred once. The chain joins TRBV10-2 to TRBJ1-1, with TRBD1 matching 11 bases. This CDR3 region has 17 residues. Looked up from germline, CDR1 is WSHSY and CDR2 is SAAADI. J was trimmed by 1 base and V by 6 bases; bases with no gene match: 10. The CDR3 region is CASRGGTGGVSNTEAFF. The CDR3 coding sequence is TGCGCCAGCAGGGGAGGGACAGGGGGGGTTTCGAACACTGAAGCTTTCTTT.

The chain is built from TRBV18 and TRBJ2-3; D ambiguous. Germline V gene sequence: CDR1 KGHSH, CDR2 LQKENI. V lost 3 bases to trimming and J lost 4 bases, with 11 bases between them. This CDR3 is 14 amino acids long. The CDR3 bases are TGTGCCAGCTCACCGACTTATCCATCAGATACGCAGTATTTT. Translated: CASSPTYPSDTQYF.

The gene calls are TRBV20-1 and TRBJ1-5; 12 bases agree with TRBD1. Germline V CDR1 and CDR2: DFQATT, SNEGSKA (reference sequence). Germline trimming cut 3 bases from V and 4 bases from J; bases unmatched to any gene: 4. The CDR3 covers 15 residues. CDR3 residues: CSASGTGGENQPQHF. DNA of the CDR3: TGCAGTGCTAGTGGGACAGGGGGCGAAAATCAGCCCCAGCATTTT.

J is TRBJ2-2 and V is TRBV6-1; 11 nucleotides agree with TRBD2. The CDR3 loop spans 17 amino acids. CDR1 MNHNS and CDR2 SASEGT come from the germline V gene. With V trimmed by 4 bases and J by 1 base, 5 bases remained unmatched. CDR3 DNA: TGTGCCAGCAGTGTCTTTAGCGGGGGGGTGAACACCGGGGAGCTGTTTTTT. Translated: CASSVFSGGVNTGELFF.

The chain couples TRBV7-2 to TRBJ1-3; TRBD1 matches 7 bases. V lost 1 base, J lost 8 bases, and 8 bases stayed unmatched. CDR1 SGHTA and CDR2 FQGNSA come from the germline V gene. The CDR3 totals 15 residues. The DNA of the CDR3 is TGTGCCAGCAGCTTAGTTAGGGGGCGCGGACACACCATATATTTT. Translated, it gives CASSLVRGRGHTIYF.

This clone is a singleton in its sample. The chain carries TRBV7-2 and TRBJ1-1; the D gene is possibly TRBD1 (6 bases). The ends were cut back, 8 bases at V and 10 bases at J, with 23 bases in the middle. CDR1 SGHTA and CDR2 FQGNSA come from the germline V gene. The CDR3 runs to 14 residues. The CDR3 here is CASSGLRTVPPAFF. The DNA for the CDR3 is TGTGCCAGCTCCGGGCTGAGGACAGTCCCGCCAGCTTTCTTT.

The chain has TRBV12-5 and TRBJ1-2; 8 bases match TRBD1. In germline, CDR1 is LGHNT, CDR2 FRNRAP. CDR3 length: 13 amino acids. V was clipped by 5 bases and J by 4 bases; unmatched bases: 3. The CDR3 DNA reads TGTGCTAGTGGTCGGGACAGGTTCTATGGCTACACCTTC. This sequence encodes CASGRDRFYGYTF.

The V and J genes are TRBV2 and TRBJ1-2; 7 bases are a match to TRBD1. The CDR3 is 12 amino acids. The V and J ends lost 2 bases and 8 bases, in that order; junction bases with no gene match: 2. CDR1 is SNHLY, CDR2 FYNNEI, per germline. The CDR3 protein is CASSENRGGYTF. The CDR3 nucleotides are TGTGCCAGCAGTGAAAACAGGGGAGGCTACACCTTC.

The chain is built from TRBV7-9 and TRBJ1-2; 8 positions agree with TRBD1. Germline CDR1 SEHNR, CDR2 FQNEAQ (reference sequence). Trimming removed 4 bases from V and 1 base from J; junction bases left unmatched: 2. This CDR3 region has 14 residues. CDR3 in DNA: TGTGCCAGCAGCTCCGGACAGGGTAACTATGGCTACACCTTC. Its protein is CASSSGQGNYGYTF.

This rearrangement joins TRBV13 to TRBJ2-7, with D perhaps matching TRBD1 (6 bases). Germline V lookup: CDR1 PRHDT, CDR2 FYEKMQ (reference sequence). V lost 5 bases and J 5 bases, leaving 16 bases between the germline ends. This CDR3 contains 14 residues. The DNA for the CDR3 is TGTGCCAGCAGCGACCGGGACACCGGGGACGAGCAGTACTTC. Translated, it gives CASSDRDTGDEQYF.

The chain carries TRBV4-2 and TRBJ2-7, with 8 nucleotides matching TRBD2. V trimming: 1 base; J trimming: 4 bases; junction bases outside the gene matches: 3. This CDR3 is 14 amino acids long. Per the germline V gene, CDR1 is LGHNA and CDR2 is YNFKEQ. This CDR3 reads CASSQGPSGYEQYF. CDR3 DNA: TGTGCCAGCAGCCAAGGGCCTAGCGGGTACGAGCAGTACTTC.

On this clone: This same CDR3 is encoded by further DNA sequences in the sample. This chain uses TRBV5-1 with TRBJ2-1; 7 nucleotides line up with TRBD2. V shed 3 bases and J 2 bases; nucleotides not matched to a gene: 2. The CDR3 contains 14 residues. Germline values: CDR1 SGHRS, CDR2 YFSETQ. The CDR3 sequence is CASSSGLAYNEQFF. The CDR3 DNA sequence: TGCGCCAGCAGCTCCGGACTAGCCTACAATGAGCAGTTCTTC. The complete variable domain, with remaining parts taken from reference TRBV5-1 and TRBJ2-1, reads KAGVTQTPRYLIKTRGQQVTLSCSPISGHRSVSWYQQTPGQGLQFLFEYFSETQRNKGNFPGRFSGRQFSNSRSEMNVSTLELGDSALYLCASSSGLAYNEQFFGPGTRLTVL.